A single sample gave rise to the 25 T cell receptor beta chains below, sequenced in a study of breast tumors, draining lymph nodes, adjacent tissues. TCRdb reprocessed the multiplex PCR reads via MiXCR and lists one record per CDR3 protein. The repertoire holds approximately 300,000 distinct CDR3 sequences, with about 33% as singletons. The lymph nodes were axillary draining lymph nodes from breast cancer patients. Sequencing was performed on axillary lymph node tissue. Receptor source: a female donor with breast cancer. Some clones in this sample may be carry-over from other donors' samples.

This clonotype was counted ten times or more. The chain is built from TRBV6-5 and TRBJ2-5, with TRBD1 matching 8 bases. The CDR3 contains 14 residues. V dropped 5 bases and J dropped 4; count of bases not matched to a gene: 6. The germline V gene encodes CDR1 MNHEY and CDR2 SVGAGI. In nucleotides, the CDR3 is TGTGCCAGCAGTAAACAGGGGGGAAGAGAGACCCAGTACTTC. It codes for CASSKQGGRETQYF.

A note on this clonotype: This may come from a read error, since a much larger clone is one base off. The CDR3 does not close with the conserved phenylalanine or tryptophan, likely indicating a read error. The chain joins TRBV20-1 to TRBJ2-7; 9 bases match TRBD1. V lost 7 bases and J lost 3; bases outside the gene matches: 10. Germline V gives CDR1 DFQATT, CDR2 SNEGSKA (reference sequence). This CDR3 is 14 amino acids long. The CDR3: CSVRPGQGIYEQYS. In nucleotides, the CDR3 is TGCAGTGTGCGACCGGGACAGGGAATCTACGAGCAGTACTCC.

This clonotype has a count of ten or more. The germline gene is not matched at one end of the junction; a read error may be the cause. The chain combines TRBV14 with TRBJ1-3; D call uncertain. The CDR3 spans 12 residues. Germline-derived CDR1 and CDR2 are SGHDN and FVKESK. CDR3 in amino acids: CASSQVGNAIYF. In DNA form, the CDR3 reads TGTGCCAGCAGCCAAGTTGGAAACGCCATATATTTT.

This clonotype has a count of ten or more. The gene calls are TRBV7-9 and TRBJ2-3, with TRBD2 matching 12 bases. The germline CDR1 and CDR2 sequences are SEHNR and FQNEAQ (reference sequence). The CDR3 is made up of 17 amino acids. V trimming: 5 bases; J trimming: 5 bases; junction bases outside the gene matches: 11. The CDR3 sequence is CASSPRSSGRAIDTQYF. CDR3 coding DNA: TGTGCCAGCAGCCCACGGTCTAGCGGGAGGGCCATAGATACGCAGTATTTT.

This clonotype has ten or more counts. The chain is built from TRBV19 and TRBJ2-3, with 9 nucleotides matching TRBD1. V was clipped by 6 bases and J by 1 base; unmatched bases: 8. From germline, CDR1 is LNHDA and CDR2 SQIVND (reference sequence). This CDR3 is built from 16 residues. CDR3 in amino acids: CASRENRGHGTDTQYF. The CDR3 DNA reads TGTGCCAGTAGAGAAAACAGGGGGCATGGCACAGATACGCAGTATTTT.

This clonotype was seen more than once but under ten times. The chain has TRBV4-2 and TRBJ2-4; perhaps D is TRBD1 or TRBD2 (5 bases each). Germline CDR1 is LGHNA and CDR2 is YNFKEQ. The germline V and J ends were trimmed by 8 bases and 4 bases, with 15 bases remaining between them. This CDR3 spans 14 amino acids. CDR3 sequence: CASEGRGRKNIQYF. The CDR3 DNA follows: TGTGCCAGCGAAGGCCGGGGCAGAAAAAACATTCAGTACTTC.

This clonotype was seen at least ten times. The conserved phenylalanine or tryptophan normally closing the CDR3 is absent here, so this likely arose from a read error. V is TRBV10-3 and J is TRBJ2-3, with D perhaps matching TRBD1 (6 bases). Trimming left V 11 bases short and J 4 bases short, with 22 bases between. Germline V gene lookup returns CDR1 ENHRY and CDR2 SYGVKD. The CDR3 contains 15 residues. The CDR3 protein is CAATAGQSRPDTQYL. DNA of the CDR3: TGTGCCGCCACCGCCGGACAGTCCCGACCAGATACGCAGTATCTT.

This clonotype was recorded at least ten times. The chain recombines TRBV19 with TRBJ2-3; D ambiguous. The V end lost 4 bases, the J end lost 4 bases, and 15 bases lay between the germline ends. The germline V gene has CDR1 LNHDA and CDR2 SQIVND (reference sequence). CDR3 length: 15 residues. The CDR3 coding sequence is TGTGCCAGTAGTAATTTTGGGCGTCGCGCAGATACGCAGTATTTT. Its protein product is CASSNFGRRADTQYF. Based on the CDR3 plus reference TRBV19 and TRBJ2-3, the full variable domain is DGGITQSPKYLFRKEGQNVTLSCEQNLNHDAMYWYRQDPGQGLRLIYYSQIVNDFQKGDIAEGYSVSREKKESFPLTVTSAQKNPTAFYLCASSNFGRRADTQYFGPGTRLTVL.

As regards this clonotype: One junction end does not reproduce the germline sequence, and a read error may be involved. The V gene is TRBV28, the J gene TRBJ1-2, with D unresolved. The CDR3 loop spans 15 amino acids. Germline V lookup: CDR1 MDHEN, CDR2 SYDVKM. The CDR3 sequence is CASSRSGGLNYDYTF. CDR3 bases: TGTGCCAGCAGTAGGTCGGGCGGGCTAAACTATGACTACACCTTC.

This clonotype was recorded at least ten times. The chain employs TRBV19 and TRBJ2-3, with a possible D match to TRBD1 (6 bases). CDR1 is LNHDA, CDR2 SQIVND, per germline (reference sequence). With 9 bases removed from V and 2 bases from J, the gap between germline ends came to 12 bases. This CDR3 has 13 amino acids. In nucleotides, the CDR3 is TGTGCCAGCACAGACAGGAACACAGATACGCAGTATTTT. Translation: CASTDRNTDTQYF. The entire variable domain, with the rest obtained from reference TRBV19 and TRBJ2-3, is as follows: DGGITQSPKYLFRKEGQNVTLSCEQNLNHDAMYWYRQDPGQGLRLIYYSQIVNDFQKGDIAEGYSVSREKKESFPLTVTSAQKNPTAFYLCASTDRNTDTQYFGPGTRLTVL.

The chain is built from TRBV10-3 and TRBJ2-5; D perhaps matches TRBD1 (6 bases). Germline V gene sequence: CDR1 ENHRY, CDR2 SYGVKD. The CDR3 runs 22 residues. V lost 3 bases to trimming and J lost 7 bases, with 39 bases between them. The CDR3 bases are TGTGCCATCAGTGATGTCTTCGGGGCCAGCAGCTTGTCTGGCAGCTCCAGGGGGACCCAGTACTTC. Translation: CAISDVFGASSLSGSSRGTQYF.

This clonotype came up many times. The V call is TRBV20-1, the J call TRBJ2-3; 12 bases match TRBD2. This CDR3 is 15 amino acids long. The V gene end was trimmed by 4 bases and the J gene end by 7 bases; junction bases not matched to a gene: 9. From germline, CDR1 is DFQATT and CDR2 SNEGSKA (reference sequence). The CDR3: CSATTGLAGLNTQYF. The CDR3, as DNA: TGCAGTGCTACAACAGGACTAGCGGGACTCAATACGCAGTATTTT.

V and J are TRBV7-2 and TRBJ1-1; D remains unclear. Trimming removed 2 bases at V and 5 bases at J, with 12 bases between. This CDR3 comprises 14 residues. Germline V CDR1 and CDR2: SGHTA, FQGNSA. This chain's CDR3 is CASSLLTPGTEAFF. CDR3 nucleotides: TGTGCCAGCAGCTTATTGACCCCAGGTACTGAAGCTTTCTTT.

This clonotype was seen many times. The V and J genes are TRBV15 and TRBJ1-2, with 9 bases aligning to TRBD1. From germline, CDR1 is LNHNV and CDR2 YYDKDF (reference sequence). After removal of 6 bases from V and 3 bases from J, the junction contained 5 bases not matched to a gene. The CDR3 runs 14 residues. CDR3 sequence (DNA): TGTGCCACCAGTGGGGGACAGGGCGACTATGGCTACACCTTC. This translates into CATSGGQGDYGYTF.

This clonotype has at least ten counts. The chain has TRBV12-3 or TRBV12-4 and TRBJ1-2; D is unclear. Trimming removed 2 bases at V and 6 bases at J, with 7 bases between. The CDR3 contains 12 residues. The CDR3 DNA follows: TGTGCCAGCAGTTTAAGGGATAATGGCTACACCTTC. Its protein is CASSLRDNGYTF.

This clonotype was seen once. The chain links TRBV20-1 to TRBJ2-3; 10 bases fit TRBD1. Trimming took 7 bases from V and 11 from J; bases not matched to a gene: 15. Germline loops: CDR1 DFQATT, CDR2 SNEGSKA (reference sequence). The CDR3 contains 14 residues. CDR3 in DNA: TGCAGTGAAGAGGGACAGGGGCTAGGCAATGAGCAGTATTTT. Its translation: CSEEGQGLGNEQYF.

The chain uses TRBV16 and TRBJ1-1; unclear D gene. The germline V gene encodes CDR1 KGHSY and CDR2 FQNENV. Trimming took off 0 bases at V and 5 bases at J, with 7 bases between the two ends. CDR3 size: 13 residues. CDR3: CASSQSRNTEAFF. DNA for the CDR3: TGTGCCAGCAGCCAATCTAGGAATACTGAAGCTTTCTTT.

This clonotype was picked up many times. The CDR3: CAIRSYPGQGNYGYTF. The CDR3 nucleotides are TGTGCCATCAGATCCTACCCGGGACAGGGGAACTATGGCTACACCTTC. This rearrangement joins TRBV10-3 to TRBJ1-2; 10 bases fit TRBD1. The CDR3 loop spans 16 amino acids. The germline CDR1 and CDR2 sequences are ENHRY and SYGVKD. V was pared by 6 bases and J by 2 bases, with 9 bases of the junction left unmatched.

V gene TRBV6-4 combines with J gene TRBJ1-2, with D uncertain. The V end lost 9 bases, the J end lost 0 bases, and 14 bases lay between the germline ends. CDR3 length equals 14 residues. Germline V gives CDR1 MRHNA, CDR2 SNTAGT. The CDR3 region is CARRGVGANYGYTF. In DNA form, the CDR3 reads TGTGCCAGACGGGGAGTGGGAGCTAACTATGGCTACACCTTC.

This sequence joins TRBV6-2 or TRBV6-3 and TRBJ2-7, with 7 bases fitting TRBD1. J lost 12 bases, V lost 6 bases, and 20 bases had no gene match. CDR3 size: 15 residues. Germline CDR1 MNHEY, CDR2 SVGEGT. The CDR3 is CASSTNRDSQPDRYF. The CDR3, as DNA: TGTGCCAGCAGCACGAACCGGGACAGTCAACCCGATCGGTACTTC.

This chain uses TRBV5-1 with TRBJ1-2, with 8 nucleotides matching TRBD1. This CDR3 spans 15 amino acids. J was trimmed by 7 bases and V by 0 bases; bases with no gene match: 8. CDR1 and CDR2 (germline): SGHRS, YFSETQ. The CDR3 here is CASSLGLQGARGYTF. The CDR3 nucleotides read TGCGCCAGCAGCTTGGGGTTGCAGGGGGCGCGTGGCTACACCTTC.

This clonotype has ten or more counts. The rearrangement uses TRBV4-1 and TRBJ1-5; possibly TRBD1 for D (5 bases). The CDR3 is 14 amino acids. V lost 5 bases, J lost 4 bases, and 12 bases lay in between. The V gene's germline CDR1 is MGHRA and CDR2 YSYEKL. CDR3 nucleotides: TGCGCCAGCAGCTACGGGACCCTAAATCAGCCCCAGCATTTT. It yields the protein CASSYGTLNQPQHF.

V and J are TRBV7-9 and TRBJ1-1; D gene uncertain. Germline V gives CDR1 SEHNR, CDR2 FQNEAQ (reference sequence). The CDR3 has 14 residues. V gave up 2 bases and J gave up 0 bases, with 7 bases separating them. Here the CDR3 reads CASSLKDLNTEAFF. The DNA of the CDR3 is TGTGCCAGCAGCTTAAAGGACCTGAACACTGAAGCTTTCTTT.

In its sample, this clonotype was seen many times. The chain is built from TRBV19 and TRBJ2-7; TRBD2 agrees at 7 bases. The CDR3 spans 13 residues. Germline assignment: CDR1 LNHDA and CDR2 SQIVND (reference sequence). The trim removed 5 bases at V and 1 base at J, leaving 2 bases unmatched. DNA for the CDR3: TGTGCCAGTAGTTGGGGGGGATCCTACGAGCAGTACTTC. Amino acids: CASSWGGSYEQYF.

In its sample, this clonotype was seen many times. The J gene is TRBJ2-1, the V gene TRBV12-3 or TRBV12-4; TRBD1 is a possible D gene (6 bases). The CDR3 covers 13 residues. Between the trimmed V and J ends, which lost 1 base and 9 bases, there was a span of 10 bases. This chain's CDR3 is CASSLEPGVEQFF. CDR3 DNA: TGTGCCAGCAGTTTAGAGCCAGGGGTTGAGCAGTTCTTC.